This T cell receptor (beta chain) was sequenced during a study of cytotoxic CD8 clonotypes in ibrutinib-treated CLL. Study information: Among responders, some 25 were partial and 2 complete; after median approximately six years, roughly 14 stayed remitted and 12 progressed.

The V end lost 0 bases, the J end lost 5 bases, and 22 bases lay between the germline ends. The V gene's germline CDR1 is SGHTA and CDR2 FQGNSA. The length of the CDR3 is 18 residues. Notes on the study in general: On treatment, the uncommon public clonotypes contracted or remained stable. A rise in clonality was seen at ibrutinib response, and a fall back toward baseline was seen at progression.

Comments on this clone: What it recognizes is unknown.

The table came from immunoSEQ multiplex PCR; TCRdb's copy has only in-frame clones and leaves some out. This sample yields 150,000 or so clones, of which 75% to 85% are seen a single time; 6.5% to 8% belongs to the top ten. Cryopreserved PBMCs were the source of around 2 micrograms of genomic DNA, which went to TCR beta libraries. The chain uses TRBV7-2 and TRBJ1-1; a possible D gene is TRBD1 (5 bases). The origin of this receptor is a human donor with chronic lymphocytic leukemia. The sample was PBMCs, taken after 36 months of ibrutinib treatment. The CDR3 region is CASSLAHLGTTFQTEAFF. The CDR3 DNA reads TGTGCCAGCAGCTTAGCACACCTTGGGACCACCTTCCAAACTGAAGCTTTCTTT.